Listed below are T cell receptor beta chains from one sample, sequenced in a study of CD8+ T cells in alopecia areata. Sequencing was performed with immunoSEQ multiplex PCR; in TCRdb, only in-frame clones are kept and a portion is missing. The sample has fewer than 110,000 clones, around three fifths seen once; the top ten hold around 9%. The source material was CD4+ T cells sorted from blood. The receptors here all came from a human donor in good health. The conserved cysteine and the conserved F or W are not part of the CDR3 here.

v_call: TRBV29-1; j_call: TRBJ1-2; cdr3_aa: SVGLLREDYGYT
v_call: TRBV29-1; j_call: TRBJ2-5; cdr3_aa: SLRGHGETQY
v_call: TRBV30; j_call: TRBJ1-2; cdr3_aa: AWSLDNNYGYT
v_call: TRBV30; j_call: TRBJ2-2; cdr3_aa: AWSAYRDTGELF
v_call: TRBV4-1; j_call: TRBJ1-2; cdr3_aa: ASSPRDIHPGGGYT
v_call: TRBV7-2; j_call: TRBJ2-5; cdr3_aa: ASSLGQGETQY
v_call: TRBV5-4; j_call: TRBJ2-7; cdr3_aa: ASSIDRTYEQY
v_call: TRBV25-1; j_call: TRBJ1-1; cdr3_aa: ASSQPGQGNTEAF
v_call: TRBV10-3; j_call: TRBJ1-6; cdr3_aa: AISETSGNNSPLH
v_call: TRBV7-2; j_call: TRBJ2-5; cdr3_aa: ASSYGGGGETQY
v_call: TRBV10-3; j_call: TRBJ1-3; cdr3_aa: AISGRAISDTIY
v_call: TRBV7-7; j_call: TRBJ2-5; cdr3_aa: ASSYTGTGSETQY
v_call: TRBV6-6; j_call: TRBJ2-3; cdr3_aa: ASSGTSSTDTQY
v_call: TRBV29-1; j_call: TRBJ2-7; cdr3_aa: SVGGTATYEQY
v_call: TRBV5-1; j_call: TRBJ2-7; cdr3_aa: ASSTGLAGGLDEQY
v_call: TRBV30; j_call: TRBJ1-2; cdr3_aa: AWSLSMGYGYT
v_call: TRBV30; j_call: TRBJ2-7; cdr3_aa: AWSVPGSSYEQY
v_call: TRBV6-5; j_call: TRBJ1-6; cdr3_aa: ASSYLGGSSPLH
v_call: TRBV18; j_call: .; cdr3_aa: ASSPGQGMYEQY
v_call: TRBV29-1; j_call: TRBJ2-1; cdr3_aa: SVERLAGTLYNEQF
v_call: TRBV9; j_call: TRBJ1-4; cdr3_aa: ASSVALGYSEKLF
v_call: TRBV7-8; j_call: TRBJ2-4; cdr3_aa: ASSSGQLAKNIQY
v_call: TRBV10-3; j_call: TRBJ2-7; cdr3_aa: ASRTGVGDEQY
v_call: TRBV28; j_call: TRBJ1-2; cdr3_aa: AALQEGYGYT
v_call: TRBV19; j_call: TRBJ1-6; cdr3_aa: ASLGTGNNSPLH
v_call: TRBV25-1; j_call: TRBJ1-4; cdr3_aa: ASSGRDRATNEKLF
v_call: TRBV2; j_call: TRBJ1-6; cdr3_aa: ASRGRAYNSPLH
v_call: TRBV29-1; j_call: TRBJ2-7; cdr3_aa: SVGSSGYEQY
v_call: TRBV28; j_call: TRBJ1-1; cdr3_aa: ASSKHVQGAEAF
v_call: TRBV4-2; j_call: TRBJ2-7; cdr3_aa: ASSQAGVQSYEQY
v_call: TRBV2; j_call: TRBJ1-6; cdr3_aa: ASSATGSNSPLH
v_call: TRBV6-5; j_call: TRBJ2-3; cdr3_aa: ASSYTGTGRTDTQY
v_call: TRBV10-2; j_call: TRBJ2-7; cdr3_aa: ASRSGAYEQY
v_call: TRBV5-6; j_call: TRBJ1-5; cdr3_aa: ASSFTPNQPQH
v_call: TRBV5-1; j_call: TRBJ2-3; cdr3_aa: ASSPTSGGANTQY
v_call: TRBV27; j_call: TRBJ2-3; cdr3_aa: ASSFSLAGTADTQY
v_call: TRBV28; j_call: TRBJ2-6; cdr3_aa: ASSSDRGSSGANVLT
v_call: TRBV5-1; j_call: TRBJ1-1; cdr3_aa: ASSFRENTEAF
v_call: TRBV12-5; j_call: TRBJ2-2; cdr3_aa: ASGSVVGQKNTGELF
v_call: TRBV5-1; j_call: TRBJ2-6; cdr3_aa: ASSSTGSGANVLT
v_call: TRBV7-2; j_call: TRBJ1-2; cdr3_aa: ASSSTADRNYGYT
v_call: TRBV4-2; j_call: TRBJ1-4; cdr3_aa: ASSPRHRGGGDEKLF